The present T cell receptor beta chain was sequenced within a study of OX40 agonist ivuxolimab in advanced cancers. Notes on the research overall: The costimulatory receptor OX40 (CD134) was targeted by ivuxolimab, a fully human IgG2 agonistic monoclonal antibody. Patients were allowed to have had prior anti-PD-1, anti-PD-L1 or anti-CTLA-4 therapy, and more than 30% of the dose-escalation patients had previously received checkpoint inhibitors. Of the approximately 54 dose-escalation patients, hepatocellular carcinoma was present in about 19, melanoma in around 15, renal cell carcinoma in 9 and head and neck cancer in 9. Partial responses were achieved by three dose-escalation patients, of whom one had hepatocellular carcinoma and two had cutaneous melanoma. The point of sequencing TCRbeta in the periphery was to test whether ivuxolimab changed TCR sequence diversity and drove clonal T-cell expansion. Intravenous ivuxolimab was administered to patients every 2 weeks at six dose levels: 0.01, 0.1, 0.3, 1.5, 3 and 10 mg/kg. A male proportion of approximately 83% and a mean age of 60 years, ranging from 23 to 79, were recorded for the dose-escalation cohort. The paper reports the monotherapy dose-escalation portion (N of about 51 patients) of the phase I ivuxolimab trial. General study outcomes and caveats: Low levels of normalized T-cell clonal expansion were also shown by some nonresponding patients. In the 0.1-3.0 mg/kg groups, partial responders had among the lowest normalized peripheral clonal expansion, particularly in CD8+ T cells. After ivuxolimab, more expanded clones were found on average in CD8+ T cells than in CD4+ T cells. At doses of 0.1 to 3.0 mg/kg, clonal expansion of both CD4+ and CD8+ blood T cells was observed from baseline to week 6. Antigen specificity was not determined for the clonally expanded peripheral T cells.

Patients with autoimmune disease history or receiving systemic immunosuppression were excluded from the trial. Peripheral blood for TCR sequencing was collected from all dose cohorts at baseline, on cycle 4 day 1, and on cycle 7 day 1. Samples were obtained from an open-label, multicenter, first-in-human phase I dose-escalation trial of ivuxolimab. The trial enrolled adults with locally advanced or metastatic head and neck squamous cell, hepatocellular, melanoma or renal cell carcinoma. CD4+ and CD8+ T cells were sorted separately from peripheral blood before TCR sequencing. Sequences MDHEN (CDR1) and SYDVKM (CDR2) are obtained from the germline V gene. Trimming costs V 6 bases and J 3 bases, and their ends lie 12 bases apart. The CDR3 starts with the cysteine, ends with the phenylalanine, and has 14 residues. The entry retains the CDR3 DNA only, 42 bases that are in frame from base 1. Concerning this clone itself: Its antigen has not been determined. No qualities accompany the bases; no much larger clone lies one base away.

For sequencing of the TCRbeta CDR3 region, genomic DNA was extracted from the sorted cells. The immunoSEQ Assay was used for sequencing of TCRbeta CDR3 regions. TCRdb re-hosts the immuneACCESS table, in-frame sequences only. Its copies lack some clones; in the studies checked, an unresolved V gene accounts for under half of them, and the cause for the rest is not known. This sample is represented by 70,000 or so clones; around 88% of them were singletons. The ten most abundant clones make up around 0.9% of the sample. The source was CD4+ or CD8+ T cells sorted from blood, collected in a trial of the OX40 agonist ivuxolimab. The TCR was taken from an adult with an advanced solid tumor such as melanoma, head and neck, liver or kidney cancer. The chain uses TRBV28 and TRBJ1-5; too little of a D gene remains to name it. For the CDR3, the sequence is CASSIMTPNQPQHF. The DNA sequence is TGTGCCAGCAGCATTATGACCCCCAATCAGCCCCAGCATTTT.